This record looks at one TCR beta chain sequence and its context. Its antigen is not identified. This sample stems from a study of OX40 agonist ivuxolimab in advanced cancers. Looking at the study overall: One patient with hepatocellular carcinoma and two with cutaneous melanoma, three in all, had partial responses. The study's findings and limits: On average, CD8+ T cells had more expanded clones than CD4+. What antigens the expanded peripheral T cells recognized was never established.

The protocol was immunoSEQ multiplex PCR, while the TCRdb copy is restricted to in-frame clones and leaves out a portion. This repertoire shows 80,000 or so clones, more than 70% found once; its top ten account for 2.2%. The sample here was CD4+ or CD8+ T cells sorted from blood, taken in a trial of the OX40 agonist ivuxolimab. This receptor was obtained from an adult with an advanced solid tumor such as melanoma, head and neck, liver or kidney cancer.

The CDR3 DNA reads as TGTGCCAGCAGCTTAGCCCCAGAGACCCAGTACTTC. It yields the protein CASSLAPETQYF. V and J are TRBV7-8 and TRBJ2-5; D gene unclear. The CDR3 totals 12 residues. V was pared by 0 bases and J by 4 bases, with 3 bases between. Germline V gene data show CDR1 as SGHVS and CDR2 as FQNEAQ.